The 32 T cell receptor beta chains given below trace back to one sample, sequenced in a study of T cells expressing NK-cell markers. TCRdb re-called the 5' RACE reads and catalogs CDR3 proteins one per entry, DNA excluded. The sample table sets out about 410,000 distinct CDR3 sequences. The sequenced material came from blood T cells: a sorted CD56 or NKG2C T cell subset, CD4+ or CD8+ T cells, or bulk PBMC T cells (not recorded which). Receptor source: a woman between 50 and 59 years old in good health.

The gene calls are TRBV5-1 and TRBJ2-2. CDR3 size: 13 residues. CDR1 and CDR2 from the germline V gene are SGHRS and YFSETQ. CDR3 sequence: CASSLPSTGELFF.

This chain connects TRBV20-1 to TRBJ2-2; the D gene TCRdb calls, TRBD2, cannot be checked with no DNA. The CDR3 has 16 residues. Germline-derived CDR1 and CDR2 are DFQATT and SNEGSKA (reference sequence). The CDR3 sequence is CSATKGLAANTGELFF.

The gene calls are TRBV6-6 and TRBJ2-1; TCRdb's assignment of TRBD2 cannot be checked, as there is no DNA. The CDR3 extends over 15 amino acids. Germline lookup yields CDR1 MNHNY and CDR2 SVGAGI (reference sequence). CDR3 amino acids: CASSYASGRAGEQFF.

V usage is TRBV14 and J usage is TRBJ2-1; TCRdb calls TRBD2, which cannot be checked without DNA. This CDR3 has 18 amino acids. Germline V gene data show CDR1 as SGHDN and CDR2 as FVKESK. CDR3 in amino acids: CASSHSTSGRARYNEQFF.

The chain links TRBV19 to TRBJ2-7; TCRdb lists TRBD2, though no DNA is available to test this call. Per germline, CDR1 LNHDA and CDR2 SQIVND (reference sequence). The CDR3 is made up of 11 amino acids. This CDR3 reads CASSFEGEQYF.

The rearrangement links TRBV5-1 to TRBJ1-1; TCRdb's D gene call, TRBD1, goes unchecked for lack of DNA. Germline CDR1 and CDR2: SGHRS and YFSETQ. The CDR3 loop spans 16 amino acids. The CDR3 loop is CASSLWGTGQNTEAFF.

This sequence joins TRBV5-1 and TRBJ2-1; the TCRdb call, TRBD2, lacks DNA for checking. The CDR3 totals 15 residues. The V gene's germline CDR1 is SGHRS and CDR2 YFSETQ. The CDR3 sequence: CASSVTGLAETEQFF.

The chain is built from TRBV30 and TRBJ2-1. CDR3 length equals 12 residues. The germline CDR1 and CDR2 sequences are GTSNPN and SVGIG (reference sequence). The CDR3 sequence is CAFGKGHNEQFF.

The gene calls are TRBV24-1 and TRBJ2-2; the TRBD1 assignment by TCRdb is unverifiable without DNA. Germline loops: CDR1 KGHDR, CDR2 SFDVKD. The CDR3 runs to 13 residues. CDR3 sequence reads: CATSQTDTGELFF.

This chain links TRBV7-9 with TRBJ2-7. This CDR3 spans 15 amino acids. Per the germline V gene, CDR1 is SEHNR and CDR2 is FQNEAQ (reference sequence). The CDR3 sequence is CASSLGSPRTYEQYF.

The chain employs TRBV15 and TRBJ1-5; TCRdb selects TRBD1, and the lack of DNA leaves this call unchecked. CDR3 size: 12 residues. Looked up from germline, CDR1 is LNHNV and CDR2 is YYDKDF (reference sequence). CDR3 amino acids: CATSRPNQPQHF.

CDR3 region: CASSSTVGSGNTIYF. The chain combines TRBV11-2 with TRBJ1-3; lacking DNA, the TRBD1 call made by TCRdb goes unchecked. The germline V gene has CDR1 SGHAT and CDR2 FQNNGV. The CDR3 covers 15 residues.

The chain links TRBV15 to TRBJ1-2; the D call from TCRdb, TRBD1, cannot be confirmed without DNA. CDR3 length: 15 residues. Germline lookup yields CDR1 LNHNV and CDR2 YYDKDF (reference sequence). The CDR3 loop reads CATSRGGVGDYGYTF. The variable domain in full, completed from reference TRBV15 and TRBJ1-2, reads DAMVIQNPRYQVTQFGKPVTLSCSQTLNHNVMYWYQQKSSQAPKLLFHYYDKDFNNEADTPDNFQSRRPNTSFCFLDIRSPGLGDTAMYLCATSRGGVGDYGYTFGSGTRLTVV.

The J gene is TRBJ2-3, the V gene TRBV4-2; TCRdb outputs TRBD1, but without DNA this stays unchecked. Germline values: CDR1 LGHNA, CDR2 YNFKEQ. There are 16 residues in the CDR3. CDR3 residues: CASSQAPRAAGDTQYF.

The chain links TRBV4-1 to TRBJ1-5; the D call from TCRdb, TRBD1, cannot be confirmed without DNA. This CDR3 contains 16 residues. The germline V gene encodes CDR1 MGHRA and CDR2 YSYEKL. The CDR3 spells CASSQQGARGNQPQHF.

The chain links TRBV5-1 to TRBJ1-5; the D call from TCRdb, TRBD1, cannot be confirmed without DNA. Germline CDR1 is SGHRS and CDR2 is YFSETQ. This CDR3 is 14 amino acids long. The CDR3 sequence is CASSLGTGNQPQHF.

CDR3 in amino acids: CSARLAPDTQYF. V and J are TRBV20-1 and TRBJ2-3. This CDR3 is 12 amino acids long. Germline values: CDR1 DFQATT, CDR2 SNEGSKA (reference sequence).

The rearrangement links TRBV29-1 to TRBJ2-5. CDR1 and CDR2 from the germline V gene are SQVTM and ANQGSEA. The CDR3 length is 14 residues. The CDR3 sequence: CSVDSVGRKETQYF.

This chain links TRBV10-3 with TRBJ2-2. The CDR3 is 14 amino acids. Per germline, CDR1 ENHRY and CDR2 SYGVKD. CDR3 loop: CAISERTNTGELFF.

The chain employs TRBV13 and TRBJ1-6. The germline CDR1 and CDR2 sequences are PRHDT and FYEKMQ (reference sequence). The length of the CDR3 is 15 residues. CDR3 sequence: CASSNYRDGYSPLHF.

The chain recombines TRBV3-1 with TRBJ1-5; TCRdb's D call of TRBD1 is untestable without DNA. The CDR3 loop spans 13 amino acids. In germline, CDR1 is LGHDT, CDR2 YNNKEL (reference sequence). CDR3 region: CASSSGGWQPQHF. Full variable domain (missing parts from reference TRBV3-1 and TRBJ1-5): DTAVSQTPKYLVTQMGNDKSIKCEQNLGHDTMYWYKQDSKKFLKIMFSYNNKELIINETVPNRFSPKSPDKAHLNLHINSLELGDSAVYFCASSSGGWQPQHFGDGTRLSIL.

The CDR3 here is CASHGSGDYNEQFF. This chain connects TRBV12-3 or TRBV12-4 to TRBJ2-1; TCRdb proposes TRBD2, but this gene call is untestable without DNA. This CDR3 has 14 amino acids.

This sequence joins TRBV5-1 and TRBJ2-2; TCRdb designates TRBD2, a call that cannot be tested without DNA. Germline CDR1 reads SGHRS; CDR2 reads YFSETQ. The CDR3 has 15 amino acids. This CDR3 is CASTGLAGATGELFF.

The rearrangement joins TRBV5-1 to TRBJ2-1; TCRdb gives TRBD2 as the D gene, but with no DNA this cannot be confirmed. The CDR3 is 16 amino acids. CDR1 is SGHRS, CDR2 YFSETQ, per germline. The CDR3 sequence: CASSPLLAGGSNEQFF. The full variable domain, completed using reference TRBV5-1 and TRBJ2-1, is KAGVTQTPRYLIKTRGQQVTLSCSPISGHRSVSWYQQTPGQGLQFLFEYFSETQRNKGNFPGRFSGRQFSNSRSEMNVSTLELGDSALYLCASSPLLAGGSNEQFFGPGTRLTVL.

The rearrangement joins TRBV3-1 to TRBJ2-1; TCRdb's assignment of TRBD2 cannot be checked, as there is no DNA. Germline-derived CDR1 and CDR2 are LGHDT and YNNKEL (reference sequence). This CDR3 is 11 amino acids long. The CDR3 here is CASTTSGEQFF.

The chain employs TRBV29-1 and TRBJ2-3; TCRdb's assignment of TRBD2 cannot be checked, as there is no DNA. The V gene's germline CDR1 is SQVTM and CDR2 ANQGSEA. The CDR3 has 19 amino acids. This CDR3 reads CSVEDPGSGRAASTDTQYF.

The chain joins TRBV5-1 to TRBJ2-7; TCRdb designates TRBD1, a call that cannot be tested without DNA. Germline values: CDR1 SGHRS, CDR2 YFSETQ. This CDR3 is built from 18 residues. Here the CDR3 reads CASSLPRSGDRDLYEQYF. Full variable domain (rest looked up from reference TRBV5-1 and TRBJ2-7): KAGVTQTPRYLIKTRGQQVTLSCSPISGHRSVSWYQQTPGQGLQFLFEYFSETQRNKGNFPGRFSGRQFSNSRSEMNVSTLELGDSALYLCASSLPRSGDRDLYEQYFGPGTRLTVT.

The V gene is TRBV19, the J gene TRBJ2-7. Germline lookup yields CDR1 LNHDA and CDR2 SQIVND (reference sequence). CDR3 length equals 13 residues. The CDR3 here is CASSVTGVHEQYF. The full variable domain, in which reference TRBV19 and TRBJ2-7 provide the parts outside the CDR3, is DGGITQSPKYLFRKEGQNVTLSCEQNLNHDAMYWYRQDPGQGLRLIYYSQIVNDFQKGDIAEGYSVSREKKESFPLTVTSAQKNPTAFYLCASSVTGVHEQYFGPGTRLTVT.

This chain uses TRBV12-3 or TRBV12-4 with TRBJ1-2; TCRdb designates TRBD1, a call that cannot be tested without DNA. The CDR3 covers 12 residues. CDR3 residues: CASSPPWGGYTF.

The chain couples TRBV29-1 to TRBJ1-1. The germline V gene has CDR1 SQVTM and CDR2 ANQGSEA. The CDR3 consists of 15 residues. The CDR3 reads CSAEDPVLGDTEAFF.

The chain combines TRBV12-3 or TRBV12-4 with TRBJ2-3; TCRdb's D call, TRBD2, is unchecked because there is no DNA. CDR3 length: 14 amino acids. The CDR3 sequence: CASSPEGVRDTQYF.

The V gene is TRBV11-3, the J gene TRBJ2-7; TCRdb outputs TRBD2, but without DNA this stays unchecked. The CDR3 has 16 amino acids. Germline V gives CDR1 SGHNT, CDR2 YENEEA. CDR3: CASSDSFGLATDEQYF.